This TCR beta chain was identified during a study of blood T cell repertoires in COVID-19. The wider study: The analysed material was cDNA or gDNA that came from T cells, B-cell-depleted T cells, or PBMCs.

Ages ranged from roughly 18 to 100 years, with residence in 20 to 30 US areas. Using immunoSEQ multiplex PCR, the repertoire was profiled, and TCRdb retains in-frame clones only, with some absent. The table lists 250,000 or so clones, approximately 84% of them singletons, with about 7% in the top ten. This CDR3 region has 15 residues. Germline V lookup: CDR1 MNHEY, CDR2 SMNVEV (reference sequence). The V end was cut by 3 bases, the J end by 0 bases, with 6 bases between. The J gene is TRBJ2-6, the V gene TRBV27, with D unresolved. The sequenced sample consisted of PBMCs or T cells enriched from blood (not recorded which). This receptor was taken from a woman in her forties or fifties who had been exposed to COVID-19. The CDR3 sequence: CASSLSGSGANVLTF. The CDR3 bases are TGTGCCAGCAGTTTGTCGGGCTCTGGGGCCAACGTCCTGACTTTC.